A selection of T cell receptor beta chains follows, all from one sample in a study of T cells in Graves' hyperthyroidism and ophthalmopathy. TCRdb analysed the multiplex PCR reads with MiXCR anew, one entry per CDR3 protein. The sample has about 96,000 distinct CDR3 sequences, about half seen once. The sample taken for sequencing was blood. These receptors came from a middle-aged woman with Graves' hyperthyroidism. Each CDR3 is given with its conserved first and last residue. The D gene is left open where the match is weak. Only part of the rows carry a size: once, few, many, or a class if the clone is expanded.

CDR3 protein: CASLDPNTIYEQYF
CDR3 DNA: TGTGCCAGCCTCGATCCCAATACGATATACGAGCAGTACTTC
D gene: -
V gene: TRBV28
clone size: -
J gene: TRBJ2-7

CDR3 protein: CSLTGAETQYF
CDR3 DNA: TGCAGCTTGACAGGGGCGGAGACCCAGTACTTC
D gene: TRBD1
V gene: TRBV29-1
clone size: -
J gene: TRBJ2-5

CDR3 protein: CASGVASGDTEAFF
CDR3 DNA: TGTGCCAGCGGCGTAGCTTCGGGAGACACTGAAGCTTTCTTT
D gene: -
V gene: TRBV7-9
clone size: -
J gene: TRBJ1-1

CDR3 protein: CASSLGDRSAFF
CDR3 DNA: TGTGCCAGCAGCTTAGGGGACAGGTCAGCTTTCTTT
D gene: TRBD1
V gene: TRBV7-2
clone size: -
J gene: TRBJ1-1

CDR3 protein: CASSRSGTGGESQYF
CDR3 DNA: TGTGCCAGCAGCCGTAGCGGCACCGGGGGCGAGTCCCAGTACTTC
D gene: -
V gene: TRBV7-9
clone size: -
J gene: TRBJ2-5

CDR3 protein: CASSSDRGWTEAFF
CDR3 DNA: TGTGCCAGCAGCTCAGATCGGGGCTGGACTGAAGCTTTCTTT
D gene: -
V gene: TRBV7-2
clone size: many
J gene: TRBJ1-1

CDR3 protein: CASSTGTGLYEQYF
CDR3 DNA: TGTGCCAGCAGTACCGGGACAGGGTTGTACGAGCAGTACTTC
D gene: TRBD1
V gene: TRBV19
clone size: -
J gene: TRBJ2-7

CDR3 protein: CASRPGTGELFF
CDR3 DNA: TGTGCCAGTCGTCCGGGCACCGGGGAGCTGTTTTTT
D gene: -
V gene: TRBV2
clone size: many
J gene: TRBJ2-2

CDR3 protein: CAAGASGRSYEQYF
CDR3 DNA: TGTGCCGCAGGGGCTAGCGGGAGGTCTTACGAGCAGTACTTC
D gene: TRBD2
V gene: TRBV6-2/TRBV6-3
clone size: -
J gene: TRBJ2-7

CDR3 protein: CASSLGRNYGYTF
CDR3 DNA: TGTGCCAGCAGCTTAGGCAGGAACTATGGCTACACCTTC
D gene: -
V gene: TRBV7-2
clone size: many
J gene: TRBJ1-2

CDR3 protein: CATSEAGGELFF
CDR3 DNA: TGTGCCACCAGTGAAGCGGGCGGGGAGCTGTTTTTT
D gene: -
V gene: TRBV2
clone size: -
J gene: TRBJ2-2

CDR3 protein: CATSAGTGETQYF
CDR3 DNA: TGTGCCACCAGTGCCGGGACAGGGGAGACCCAGTACTTC
D gene: TRBD1
V gene: TRBV24-1
clone size: -
J gene: TRBJ2-5

CDR3 protein: CASSPGQVPRAFF
CDR3 DNA: TGTGCCAGCAGCCCGGGACAGGTGCCCCGAGCTTTCTTT
D gene: TRBD1
V gene: TRBV7-2
clone size: many
J gene: TRBJ1-1

CDR3 protein: CASSLAPRRDEKLFF
CDR3 DNA: TGTGCCAGCAGCTTGGCCCCGAGACGGGATGAAAAACTGTTTTTT
D gene: -
V gene: TRBV5-6
clone size: -
J gene: TRBJ1-4

CDR3 protein: CASSTGGVEAFF
CDR3 DNA: TGTGCCAGCAGTACCGGGGGGGTTGAAGCTTTCTTT
D gene: -
V gene: TRBV6-2/TRBV6-3
clone size: -
J gene: TRBJ1-1

CDR3 protein: CASSLGDRGPNSPLHF
CDR3 DNA: TGTGCCAGCAGCTTAGGGGACAGGGGGCCTAATTCACCCCTCCACTTT
D gene: TRBD1
V gene: TRBV7-9
clone size: few
J gene: TRBJ1-6

CDR3 protein: CASSLDHRQYTEAFF
CDR3 DNA: TGCGCCAGCAGCTTGGACCACCGACAGTACACTGAAGCTTTCTTT
D gene: -
V gene: TRBV7-2
clone size: many
J gene: TRBJ1-1

CDR3 protein: CASSLTRPGEAFF
CDR3 DNA: TGTGCCAGCAGCTTAACACGGCCAGGCGAAGCTTTCTTT
D gene: -
V gene: TRBV7-3
clone size: few
J gene: TRBJ1-1

CDR3 protein: CASSAGDGNTIYF
CDR3 DNA: TGCGCCAGCAGTGCAGGGGATGGAAACACCATATATTTT
D gene: -
V gene: TRBV5-1
clone size: many
J gene: TRBJ1-3

CDR3 protein: CASSFLGGGTEAFF
CDR3 DNA: TGTGCCAGCAGTTTTCTTGGGGGCGGCACTGAAGCTTTCTTT
D gene: -
V gene: TRBV12-3/TRBV12-4
clone size: -
J gene: TRBJ1-1

CDR3 protein: CSLGAGYTF
CDR3 DNA: TGCAGCTTGGGGGCTGGCTACACCTTC
D gene: -
V gene: TRBV29-1
clone size: -
J gene: TRBJ1-2

CDR3 protein: CASSLAQGAQETQYF
CDR3 DNA: TGTGCCAGCAGCCTCGCACAGGGGGCGCAGGAGACCCAGTACTTC
D gene: TRBD1
V gene: TRBV5-4
clone size: -
J gene: TRBJ2-5

CDR3 protein: CASSLASGTSGRLSEQYF
CDR3 DNA: TGTGCCAGCAGCTTAGCGAGCGGGACTAGCGGGAGATTAAGCGAGCAGTACTTC
D gene: TRBD2
V gene: TRBV7-9
clone size: many
J gene: TRBJ2-7

CDR3 protein: CATSRGSDTNEKLFF
CDR3 DNA: TGTGCCACCAGCAGAGGTAGCGACACTAATGAAAAACTGTTTTTT
D gene: -
V gene: TRBV15
clone size: -
J gene: TRBJ1-4

CDR3 protein: CSARDPGQGSGYTF
CDR3 DNA: TGCAGTGCTAGAGATCCGGGACAGGGGAGTGGCTACACCTTC
D gene: TRBD1
V gene: TRBV20-1
clone size: -
J gene: TRBJ1-2

CDR3 protein: CSAPTPRQGWYF
CDR3 DNA: TGCAGTGCTCCTACCCCACGACAGGGTTGGTACTTC
D gene: TRBD1
V gene: TRBV20-1
clone size: few
J gene: TRBJ2-7

CDR3 protein: CASRTAGANVLTF
CDR3 DNA: TGTGCCAGCCGGACAGCCGGGGCCAACGTCCTGACTTTC
D gene: -
V gene: TRBV19
clone size: many
J gene: TRBJ2-6

CDR3 protein: CASSLKDRSGQPQHF
CDR3 DNA: TGTGCCAGCAGCTTGAAGGACAGGAGTGGTCAGCCCCAGCATTTT
D gene: TRBD1
V gene: TRBV5-6
clone size: many
J gene: TRBJ1-5

CDR3 protein: CSGRGYEQYF
CDR3 DNA: TGCAGCGGGCGGGGCTACGAGCAGTACTTC
D gene: -
V gene: TRBV29-1
clone size: -
J gene: TRBJ2-7

CDR3 protein: CASSPRQGSTEAFF
CDR3 DNA: TGTGCCAGCAGCCCTAGACAGGGTAGCACTGAAGCTTTCTTT
D gene: TRBD1
V gene: TRBV7-9
clone size: many
J gene: TRBJ1-1

CDR3 protein: CASSAGGPYGYTF
CDR3 DNA: TGTGCCAGCAGTGCAGGGGGACCCTATGGCTACACCTTC
D gene: TRBD1
V gene: TRBV2
clone size: -
J gene: TRBJ1-2

CDR3 protein: CASSEQGARYEQYF
CDR3 DNA: TGTGCCAGCAGCGAACAGGGGGCTCGGTACGAGCAGTACTTC
D gene: TRBD1
V gene: TRBV7-2
clone size: many
J gene: TRBJ2-7

CDR3 protein: CASTPRGLAGVRETQYF
CDR3 DNA: TGTGCCAGCACCCCCCGAGGACTAGCGGGAGTCAGGGAGACCCAGTACTTC
D gene: TRBD2
V gene: TRBV2
clone size: -
J gene: TRBJ2-5

CDR3 protein: CATVPGLSSGANVLTF
CDR3 DNA: TGTGCCACCGTGCCGGGACTGAGCTCTGGGGCCAACGTCCTGACTTTC
D gene: -
V gene: TRBV10-3
clone size: -
J gene: TRBJ2-6

CDR3 protein: CASSALRQETQYF
CDR3 DNA: TGTGCCAGCAGCGCTCTAAGACAAGAGACCCAGTACTTC
D gene: -
V gene: TRBV5-4
clone size: many
J gene: TRBJ2-5

CDR3 protein: CASSQRTAMNTEASF
CDR3 DNA: TGTGCCAGCAGCCAACGGACAGCTATGAACACTGAAGCTTCCTTT
D gene: -
V gene: TRBV7-2
clone size: -
J gene: TRBJ1-1